The clone carrying this T cell receptor (beta chain) was seen only a few times. Its antigen is unknown. This sample was included in a study of early T cells in non-severe SARS-CoV-2 infection. The overall study: Sequencing of unsorted whole blood was done on bulk RNA, leaving chains unpaired.

Study findings and constraints: Matching results from VDJdb favored anti-spike CD8 responses, leaving private and CD4 specificities undetected.

Individual cDNA molecules received unique molecular identifiers during library preparation. TCRdb recomputed calls from the 5' RACE reads with MiXCR, one row per CDR3 protein. The sample consists of 45,000 to 55,000 distinct CDR3 sequences, around 10% of them appearing once. Germline CDR1 reads SGDLS; CDR2 reads YYNGEE. V lost 3 bases to trimming and J lost 6 bases, with 4 bases between them. The CDR3 loop spans 12 amino acids. The source of this sequence is an adult who was a healthcare worker with PCR-confirmed SARS-CoV-2 infection or an uninfected control (not recorded which). This chain connects TRBV9 to TRBJ1-6; D ambiguous. What was sequenced was whole blood. This CDR3 reads CASSAANSPLHF. The CDR3 nucleotides read TGTGCCAGCAGCGCTGCTAATTCACCCCTCCACTTT.